This is a list of T cell receptor beta chains from one sample in a study of blood T cell repertoires in COVID-19. Repertoires were generated with immunoSEQ multiplex PCR, while TCRdb's copy carries only in-frame clones and drops some. The repertoire holds approximately 56,000 clones, about 90% seen once, with 7% to 9% in the top ten. The specimen was peripheral blood. These TCRs come from a man older than 75 with active or convalescent COVID-19. CDR3s include the opening cysteine and the closing phenylalanine or tryptophan. The order of the fields is D gene, J gene, V gene, clone size, CDR3 protein, CDR3 DNA. The D gene is left open where the match is weak. Clone size, where shown, is once, few, many, or a class for clones that have expanded.

d_gene: TRBD1
j_gene: TRBJ1-2
v_gene: TRBV11-2
abundance: -
CDR3aa: CASSQDRDYGYTF
CDR3nt: TGTGCCAGCAGCCAAGACAGGGACTATGGCTACACCTTC

d_gene: -
j_gene: TRBJ1-1
v_gene: TRBV30
abundance: -
CDR3aa: CAWSRGATEAFF
CDR3nt: TGTGCCTGGAGTCGTGGAGCCACTGAAGCTTTCTTT

d_gene: TRBD2
j_gene: TRBJ2-1
v_gene: TRBV5-1
abundance: -
CDR3aa: CASSLGLASYNEQFF
CDR3nt: TGCGCCAGCAGCTTAGGACTAGCGAGTTACAATGAGCAGTTCTTC

d_gene: -
j_gene: TRBJ2-7
v_gene: TRBV5-1
abundance: few
CDR3aa: CASSLRTMIESSYEQYF
CDR3nt: TGCGCCAGCAGCTTGCGGACTATGATCGAGTCATCCTACGAGCAGTACTTC

d_gene: -
j_gene: TRBJ2-3
v_gene: TRBV5-1
abundance: -
CDR3aa: CASSLVGTYTDTQYF
CDR3nt: TGCGCCAGCAGCTTGGTTGGGACTTACACAGATACGCAGTATTTT

d_gene: -
j_gene: TRBJ1-1
v_gene: TRBV7-3
abundance: -
CDR3aa: CASSPNTQKNTEAFF
CDR3nt: TGTGCCAGCAGCCCAAACACGCAGAAGAACACTGAAGCTTTCTTT

d_gene: -
j_gene: TRBJ2-2
v_gene: TRBV5-4
abundance: -
CDR3aa: CASRLGMGTGELFF
CDR3nt: TGTGCCAGCCGCCTCGGGATGGGGACCGGGGAGCTGTTTTTT

d_gene: -
j_gene: TRBJ2-2
v_gene: TRBV14
abundance: -
CDR3aa: CASSRQGPIGELFF
CDR3nt: TGTGCCAGCAGCCGGCAGGGGCCTATCGGGGAGCTGTTTTTT

d_gene: TRBD1
j_gene: TRBJ1-2
v_gene: TRBV20-1
abundance: -
CDR3aa: CSASAQGANYGYTF
CDR3nt: TGCAGTGCTAGTGCCCAGGGGGCGAACTATGGCTACACCTTC

d_gene: -
j_gene: TRBJ2-1
v_gene: TRBV11-3
abundance: -
CDR3aa: CASSWGLTSYNEQFF
CDR3nt: TGTGCCAGCAGCTGGGGGCTAACCTCCTACAATGAGCAGTTCTTC

d_gene: TRBD1
j_gene: TRBJ2-2
v_gene: TRBV29-1
abundance: once
CDR3aa: CSAAGQGTGELFF
CDR3nt: TGCAGCGCCGCGGGACAGGGCACCGGGGAGCTGTTTTTT

d_gene: TRBD2
j_gene: TRBJ2-7
v_gene: TRBV4-3
abundance: -
CDR3aa: CASSPLAGVPVYEQYF
CDR3nt: TGCGCCAGCAGCCCTCTAGCGGGAGTGCCCGTTTACGAGCAGTACTTC

d_gene: TRBD1
j_gene: TRBJ2-1
v_gene: TRBV11-2
abundance: -
CDR3aa: CASSWGQGLAKNYNEQFF
CDR3nt: TGTGCCAGCAGCTGGGGACAGGGTCTGGCGAAGAACTACAATGAGCAGTTCTTC

d_gene: -
j_gene: TRBJ1-5
v_gene: TRBV11-2
abundance: -
CDR3aa: CASSWKTGSQPQHF
CDR3nt: TGTGCCAGCAGCTGGAAAACAGGGTCTCAGCCCCAGCATTTT

d_gene: -
j_gene: TRBJ1-5
v_gene: TRBV12-5
abundance: -
CDR3aa: CASGLGDSHQPQHF
CDR3nt: TGTGCTAGTGGTTTGGGCGACAGTCATCAGCCCCAGCATTTT

d_gene: -
j_gene: TRBJ2-1
v_gene: TRBV19
abundance: -
CDR3aa: CASSISSDYNEQFF
CDR3nt: TGTGCCAGTAGTATATCGTCAGACTACAATGAGCAGTTCTTC

d_gene: -
j_gene: TRBJ2-5
v_gene: TRBV19
abundance: -
CDR3aa: CASSRGQRYLGGGSQETQYF
CDR3nt: TGTGCCAGTAGCCGAGGACAGCGATATCTAGGGGGGGGTAGTCAAGAGACCCAGTACTTC

d_gene: TRBD2
j_gene: TRBJ2-3
v_gene: TRBV5-1
abundance: -
CDR3aa: CASSLTLTSGDTQYF
CDR3nt: TGCGCCAGCAGCTTGACTCTGACTAGCGGAGATACGCAGTATTTT

d_gene: TRBD2
j_gene: TRBJ2-7
v_gene: TRBV5-1
abundance: -
CDR3aa: CASSLESGTTYEQYF
CDR3nt: TGCGCCAGCAGCTTGGAGTCAGGGACTACCTACGAGCAGTACTTC

d_gene: TRBD1
j_gene: TRBJ1-2
v_gene: TRBV6-5
abundance: -
CDR3aa: CASGNVGQGIHGYTF
CDR3nt: TGTGCCAGCGGGAACGTGGGACAGGGCATACATGGCTACACCTTC

d_gene: TRBD1
j_gene: TRBJ1-4
v_gene: TRBV15
abundance: -
CDR3aa: CATSRRTGVEKLFF
CDR3nt: TGTGCCACCAGCAGAAGGACAGGGGTTGAAAAACTGTTTTTT

d_gene: -
j_gene: TRBJ2-5
v_gene: TRBV5-8
abundance: -
CDR3aa: CASSLQSFQETQYF
CDR3nt: TGTGCCAGCAGCTTACAGAGTTTCCAAGAGACCCAGTACTTC